This entry features one TCR beta chain sequence. What antigen it recognizes has not been identified. The record has no base qualities; no much larger clone is one base away. These data come from a study of blood T cell repertoires in COVID-19 (TCRdb year 2020). Looking at the study overall: Collaborator samples came from the United States, Italy and Spain and covered acute and convalescent phases of COVID-19. The prospective study material was composed of cDNA or gDNA derived from T cells, B-cell-depleted T cells, or PBMCs. Deeply sampled blood TCRbeta repertoires from subjects exposed to, actively infected with, or recovered from COVID-19 were included in the dataset. The repertoires were released in a freely available public database intended as a resource for research on the immune response to SARS-CoV-2. The samples were drawn from two sources: the first 160 participants of the ongoing ImmuneRACE study, and 1,200 or so subjects contributed by 6 global collaborators. Nearly every sample came with metadata listing a de-identified subject ID, COVID-19 status, age in years and sex. HLA class I and class II types, where available, came from metadata supplied by the sample provider rather than from assay-based typing.

Study-level results and caveats: The quantity of clinical and demographic metadata differed by source and by participant and was supplied without curation.

The immunoSEQ Assay, a bias-controlled multiplex PCR, was used to amplify TCRbeta CDR3 regions from genomic DNA. Regarding the original processing steps: The number of nucleated cells in each sample was estimated from the amplification of reference gene primers within the assay. To quantify the absolute abundance of each unique TCRbeta CDR3 rearrangement, sequence reads were collapsed and filtered. For each sample, productive Simpson clonality was calculated as the square root of Simpson's diversity index across productive rearrangements. TCRdb took over this immuneACCESS table, retaining in-frame rearrangements with V and J assigned. Such tables are incomplete; in checked studies, under half of the missing clones stem from an unresolved V gene, and the remainder is unexplained. V and J calls plus clone size are reproduced from that table; the DNA served to infer D and trimming. The sample table shows under 200,000 clones, and roughly 85% are seen once. Roughly 8.2% of the sample belongs to the ten largest clones.

The collaborating institutions used their own protocols to collect whole blood in K2EDTA tubes. For TCRbeta analysis, collaborator samples were shipped as frozen whole blood, as isolated PBMCs, or as DNA extracted from either sample type. Sequencing input: peripheral blood. This clonotype was sampled from a man aged 60 to 75 with acute or convalescent COVID-19.

The sequenced DNA: TGTGCCAGCAGCTTGGGAGCTAACACAGATACGCAGTATTTT. Translated, this is CASSLGANTDTQYF. Rearrangement joined TRBV11-2 to TRBJ2-3, with TRBD2 perhaps the D gene, on 5 matching bases. V is shortened by 3 bases, J by 2 bases, and the region joining them spans 9 bases. Via the germline V gene, CDR1 is SGHAT and CDR2 FQNNGV. The CDR3 goes from the cysteine to the phenylalanine over 14 residues. Kept here is only the CDR3 DNA, which spans 42 bases and is read in frame from base 1.